This T cell receptor beta chain is from a study of T cell responses to AZD1222 COVID-19 vaccine. Germline lookup yields CDR1 SGHRS and CDR2 YFSETQ. With 4 bases removed from V and 2 bases from J, the gap between germline ends came to 6 bases. The CDR3 spans 12 residues. Study outcomes and limitations: At baseline, seropositivity was found in only a handful of AZD1222 recipients. Repertoire collection took place solely once the T cell response had peaked. The donor group comprised mostly white British people and more females; the analysis possibly underestimated clonal diversity. Reportedly, close to half of spike-specific TCRs are directed against unmutated variant regions.

The method was immunoSEQ multiplex PCR; TCRdb's version includes in-frame clones alone and lacks a portion of them. This table has approximately 200,000 clones, roughly 94% appearing once. About this clone: Antigen specificity is unknown.

The input for sequencing was peripheral blood, taken 28 days after the second dose of the MenACWY control vaccine. The chain couples TRBV5-1 to TRBJ2-5; D call uncertain. This sequence was found in an adult who received the MenACWY meningococcal vaccine as a control. This chain's CDR3 is CASSIQQETQYF. The CDR3 region has the DNA TGCGCCAGCAGCATCCAACAAGAGACCCAGTACTTC.